Below, 14 T cell receptor beta chains from the same sample are listed, as sequenced in a study of spatial heterogeneity in lung cancer. Points from the study as a whole: One measure, the expanded intratumoral alpha and beta TCR count, tracked tumor mutation counts.

Sample time point: sample taken at primary tumor resection. No antigen has been assigned to these receptors. Each CDR3 protein gets one entry after TCRdb re-called the 5' RACE reads with MiXCR. Of roughly 6,000 distinct CDR3 sequences in the sample, about 16% were seen once. The sequenced sample was lung tumor tissue, obtained at surgery. Receptors originate from a male donor with early-stage non-small cell lung cancer.

The chain has TRBV7-9 and TRBJ1-5; 10 nucleotides line up with TRBD1. The CDR3 extends over 14 amino acids. J gave up 5 bases and V 5 bases, and 3 bases lay outside the gene matches. CDR1 and CDR2 from the germline V gene are SEHNR and FQNEAQ (reference sequence). CDR3 DNA sequence: TGTGCCAGCAGCCCCGGGACAGGGGATCAGCCCCAGCATTTT. Its translation is CASSPGTGDQPQHF.

This clonotype was observed a few times. The rearrangement links TRBV6-2 or TRBV6-3 to TRBJ2-1; TRBD1 aligns across 12 bases. V lost 9 bases and J lost 7; bases outside the gene matches: 16. Per germline, CDR1 MNHEY and CDR2 SVGEGT. The CDR3 sequence is 17 residues long. The chain's CDR3 is CASDGRDRGRIRNEQFF. The DNA of the CDR3 is TGTGCCAGTGACGGACGGGACAGGGGGCGCATCAGGAATGAGCAGTTCTTC.

The chain carries TRBV3-1 and TRBJ2-1; D is possibly TRBD2 (5 bases). There are 14 residues in the CDR3. CDR1 LGHDT and CDR2 YNNKEL come from the germline V gene (reference sequence). V was trimmed by 1 base and J by 10 bases, leaving 14 bases between them. CDR3: CASSQGARTGEQFF. The DNA of the CDR3 is TGTGCCAGCAGCCAAGGGGCAAGAACGGGAGAGCAGTTCTTC.

This clonotype is deemed medium-sized. The chain uses TRBV28 and TRBJ1-1; tentative D call: TRBD1 (5 bases). V was clipped by 5 bases and J by 8 bases, with 15 bases between them. The germline gives CDR1 MDHEN, CDR2 SYDVKM. The CDR3 sequence is 13 residues long. The CDR3 spells CASSVRGTYEAFF. CDR3 DNA: TGTGCCAGCAGTGTACGAGGGACCTACGAAGCTTTCTTT.

By its share, this clonotype is medium-sized. The chain employs TRBV28 and TRBJ1-5, with D hard to call. Germline CDR1 and CDR2: MDHEN and SYDVKM. There are 12 residues in the CDR3. With 6 bases removed from V and 7 bases from J, the gap between germline ends came to 10 bases. CDR3 nucleotides: TGTGCCAGCAGCCCGGACCGGCAGCCCCAGCATTTT. Its protein product is CASSPDRQPQHF.

In its sample, this clonotype is medium-sized. The chain links TRBV7-9 to TRBJ2-1; D ambiguous. The germline gives CDR1 SEHNR, CDR2 FQNEAQ (reference sequence). CDR3 length: 13 residues. Trimming took 4 bases from V and 8 from J, leaving 12 bases between them. The DNA for the CDR3 is TGTGCCAGCAGCTCTGGACCGCAGGATGAGCAGTTCTTC. It encodes CASSSGPQDEQFF.

Only a few counts were recorded for this clonotype. The V call is TRBV2, the J call TRBJ2-1, with a tentative D call TRBD2 (5 bases). Germline V lookup: CDR1 SNHLY, CDR2 FYNNEI. The CDR3 extends over 14 amino acids. Trimming pared 3 bases from V and 5 bases from J, leaving 11 bases between. The CDR3 DNA sequence: TGTGCCAGCAGTGATGTTTGGGAGAACAATGAGCAGTTCTTC. It encodes CASSDVWENNEQFF. The variable domain in full, with the rest retrieved from reference TRBV2 and TRBJ2-1, is EPEVTQTPSHQVTQMGQEVILRCVPISNHLYFYWYRQILGQKVEFLVSFYNNEISEKSEIFDDQFSVERPDGSNFTLKIRSTKLEDSAMYFCASSDVWENNEQFFGPGTRLTVL.

This clonotype is medium-sized within its sample. V usage is TRBV5-1 and J usage is TRBJ2-7; D gene uncertain. The ends were cut back, 2 bases at V and 5 bases at J, with 8 bases in the middle. Germline V CDR1 and CDR2: SGHRS, YFSETQ. This CDR3 spans 12 amino acids. The CDR3 nucleotides are TGCGCCAGCAGCTTAAAAGGAAACGAGCAGTACTTC. As protein: CASSLKGNEQYF.

The V gene is TRBV6-9, the J gene TRBJ2-2; a weak D match, TRBD1 (6 bases). This CDR3 contains 15 residues. Germline V gene data show CDR1 as MNHGY and CDR2 as SVAAGI. Trimming cost V 5 bases and J 2 bases, with 12 bases left between them. CDR3 residues: CASSIEQGNTGELFF. CDR3 in DNA: TGTGCCAGCAGTATCGAACAGGGCAACACCGGGGAGCTGTTTTTT.

This chain joins TRBV4-3 and TRBJ2-1; no clear D. The germline V and J ends were trimmed by 0 bases and 8 bases, with 14 bases remaining between them. Germline V lookup: CDR1 LGHNA, CDR2 YSLEER. This CDR3 region has 15 residues. CDR3: CASSQESASVDEQFF. For the CDR3, the DNA is TGCGCCAGCAGCCAAGAATCAGCCTCGGTAGATGAGCAGTTCTTC.

This clonotype qualifies as medium-sized. This rearrangement joins TRBV7-8 to TRBJ1-6; D gene ambiguous. This CDR3 spans 17 amino acids. Germline CDR1 SGHVS, CDR2 FQNEAQ. V lost 1 base and J 4 bases, leaving 14 bases between the germline ends. The CDR3 reads CASSLVVATGYNSPLHF. The CDR3 bases are TGTGCCAGCAGCTTAGTTGTAGCGACTGGATATAATTCACCCCTCCACTTT. The variable domain in full, with the rest retrieved from reference TRBV7-8 and TRBJ1-6, is GAGVSQSPRYKVAKRGQDVALRCDPISGHVSLFWYQQALGQGPEFLTYFQNEAQLDKSGLPSDRFFAERPEGSVSTLKIQRTQQEDSAVYLCASSLVVATGYNSPLHFGNGTRLTVT.

This chain connects TRBV19 to TRBJ2-7; no definite D call. The V end lost 4 bases, the J end lost 3 bases, and 10 bases lay between the germline ends. Germline values: CDR1 LNHDA, CDR2 SQIVND (reference sequence). The CDR3 covers 13 residues. The DNA of the CDR3 is TGTGCCAGTAGTAATCTGGGGAACTACGAGCAGTACTTC. As protein: CASSNLGNYEQYF.

In this sample, this clonotype is medium-sized. This rearrangement joins TRBV9 to TRBJ2-1, with 10 bases aligning to TRBD1. Germline loops: CDR1 SGDLS, CDR2 YYNGEE. The J segment lost 8 bases and the V segment lost 0 bases, leaving 8 bases of the junction unmatched. The CDR3 totals 16 residues. CDR3 residues: CASSVGGTGALDEQFF. In DNA form, the CDR3 reads TGTGCCAGCAGCGTAGGGGGGACAGGGGCCTTGGATGAGCAGTTCTTC.

Sample share makes this clonotype medium-sized. The chain has TRBV7-9 and TRBJ2-6; no clear D gene. Germline V gene lookup returns CDR1 SEHNR and CDR2 FQNEAQ (reference sequence). The germline V and J ends were trimmed by 7 bases and 2 bases, with 12 bases remaining between them. This CDR3 is built from 15 residues. CDR3 nucleotides: TGTGCCAGCAACGTTTTCGGGCCTGGGGCCAACGTCCTGACTTTC. Encoded protein: CASNVFGPGANVLTF.